This T cell receptor beta chain stems from a study of blood T cell repertoires in COVID-19. Study-wide background: The samples span acute and convalescent COVID-19 from the United States, Italy and Spain. T cells, B-cell-depleted T cells, or PBMCs provided the cDNA or gDNA that served as material.

V was shortened by 1 base and J by 8 bases, with 11 bases between the two germline ends. Germline lookup yields CDR1 SEHNR and CDR2 FQNEAQ (reference sequence). The CDR3 consists of 13 residues. Original handling: Estimates of nucleated cell counts were drawn from the amplification of reference gene primers. TCRdb's table, derived via immunoSEQ multiplex PCR, lists solely in-frame clones and lacks some. Clone size and V and J calls were adopted from that table, with D and trimming inferred from the DNA. Of 250,000 or so clones detected, around nine tenths appear once; the ten largest clones hold approximately 9%.

The sequenced sample was peripheral blood. This chain joins TRBV7-9 and TRBJ1-1, with a weak D call TRBD1 (5 bases). The sequence came from a man aged 40-50 years with active or convalescent COVID-19. CDR3 sequence reads: CASSLGVAGEAFF. CDR3 in DNA: TGTGCCAGCAGCTTAGGTGTAGCAGGGGAAGCTTTCTTT.